The T cell receptor (beta chain) under discussion was sequenced for a study of T cells in Graves' hyperthyroidism and ophthalmopathy. What was amplified from RNA transcripts were TCR beta CDR3 regions. An initial round of RT-PCR targeting the TCR CDR3 relied on the HTBI primer set. A single record per CDR3 protein comes from TCRdb applying MiXCR to the multiplex PCR reads. The sample lists hundreds of thousands of distinct CDR3 sequences; about 20% were seen once. The CDR3 spans 12 residues. CDR1 and CDR2 from the germline V gene are SQVTM and ANQGSEA. V was cut by 0 bases and J by 5 bases, with 7 bases left in between. With a duration under 2 months, the hyperthyroidism was newly diagnosed in patients aged 18 to 65. Diagnostic assessment was based on clinical symptoms, serum thyroxine and TRAb, thyroid ultrasound and orbital computed tomography. The PBMCs studied were ones that came from about 10 ml fresh peripheral blood.

This clonotype came up many times. The chain has TRBV29-1 and TRBJ1-2; no clear D gene. The sequenced sample consisted of blood. This receptor was taken from a woman aged 18-30 years with Graves' hyperthyroidism. CDR3 residues: CSVEDHGYGYTF. CDR3 nucleotide sequence: TGCAGCGTTGAAGATCACGGGTATGGCTACACCTTC.